This is a list of T cell receptor beta chains from one sample in a study of blood T cells in healthy people across ages. TCRdb ran MiXCR on the 5' RACE reads and lists one entry per CDR3 protein. The repertoire has over a million distinct CDR3 sequences, about 42% of them found once; the top ten carry over 3.5%. Material for sequencing was blood. The receptors shown here come from a woman between 18 and 29 years old in good health. CDR3s include the opening cysteine and the closing phenylalanine or tryptophan. The order of the fields is clone size, D gene, J gene, V gene, CDR3 length, CDR3 DNA, CDR3 protein. D genes are given only for firm matches. Clone size, where shown, is once, few, many, or a class for clones that have expanded.

few | TRBD1 | TRBJ2-3 | TRBV6-5 | 15 | TGTGCCAGCAGTTACTCTAAGACAGGGGGCGAAACGCAGTATTTT | CASSYSKTGGETQYF
few | . | TRBJ2-7 | TRBV4-1 | 16 | TGCGCCAGCAGCCAAGCGGCGGGGTTCGGCATGCACGAGCAGTACTTC | CASSQAAGFGMHEQYF
. | . | TRBJ1-1 | TRBV13 | 16 | TGTGCCAGCAGCTTAGGCCCTTGGACGCCCCGGGCCACGGCTTTCTTT | CASSLGPWTPRATAFF
. | . | TRBJ2-2 | TRBV3-1 | 17 | TGTGCCAGCAGCCAAGTTGGCGGACGAACGAACACCAGGGAGCTGTTTTTT | CASSQVGGRTNTRELFF
. | . | TRBJ2-1 | TRBV29-1 | 16 | TGCAGCGTTGAAACGCGCAGGGCATACCCTCAAGAGACCCAGTTCTTC | CSVETRRAYPQETQFF
. | . | TRBJ2-7 | TRBV9 | 14 | TGTGCCAGCAGCGTGGCGCCTAGCGAAGACGAGCAGTACTTC | CASSVAPSEDEQYF
. | . | TRBJ1-1 | TRBV7-9 | 13 | TGTGCCTGCAGTTGGGGAATGAACACTGAAGCTTTCTTT | CACSWGMNTEAFF
. | . | TRBJ2-7 | TRBV6-6 | 13 | TGTGCCAGCAGTGACCCGGGACGGTACGAGCAGTACTTC | CASSDPGRYEQYF
. | TRBD1 | TRBJ1-2 | TRBV12-3/TRBV12-4 | 14 | TGTGCCAGCAGTGGACAGGGTGTTCTCTATGGCTACACCTTC | CASSGQGVLYGYTF
. | . | TRBJ1-6 | TRBV12-3/TRBV12-4 | 15 | TGTGCCAGCAGTTCGTCAGGGGTTCAGAATTCACCCCTCCACTTT | CASSSSGVQNSPLHF
. | . | TRBJ1-2 | TRBV6-6 | 15 | TGTGCCAGCAGTTCCTCCATCGGGGGTAGCTATGGCTACACCTTC | CASSSSIGGSYGYTF